The 27 T cell receptor beta chains below come from one sample, sequenced in a study of control samples from healthy donors and cancer patients. Method: immunoSEQ multiplex PCR; TCRdb's copy keeps in-frame clones and lacks some. The table lists tens of thousands of clones, about 87% of them singletons. The sequencing sample was made of blood. The receptors come from a woman aged 70-85 years in good health.

The chain employs TRBV29-1 and TRBJ2-1; tentative D call: TRBD2 (5 bases). The CDR3 is 13 amino acids. Trimming took 2 bases from V and 3 from J, leaving 8 bases between them. Germline values: CDR1 SQVTM, CDR2 ANQGSEA. CDR3 nucleotides: TGCAGCGTTGAACTAGCTAACTACAATGAGCAGTTCTTC. Amino acids: CSVELANYNEQFF.

V and J are TRBV18 and TRBJ1-5; D gene unclear. The germline gives CDR1 KGHSH, CDR2 LQKENI. The CDR3 is made up of 13 amino acids. V was pared by 2 bases and J by 4 bases, with 6 bases between. As DNA, the CDR3 is TGTGCCAGCTCACCAGGCGGGAATCAGCCCCAGCATTTT. The encoded protein is CASSPGGNQPQHF.

The chain carries TRBV19 and TRBJ1-1; no clear D gene. Looked up from germline, CDR1 is LNHDA and CDR2 is SQIVND (reference sequence). V was clipped by 0 bases and J by 5 bases, with 7 bases between them. The CDR3 extends over 13 amino acids. CDR3 residues: CASSIEGRTEAFF. For the CDR3, the DNA is TGTGCCAGTAGTATAGAGGGGAGGACTGAAGCTTTCTTT.

This chain uses TRBV7-2 with TRBJ1-5; a weak D match, TRBD1 (5 bases). Between the trimmed V and J ends, which lost 4 bases and 9 bases, there was a span of 22 bases. This CDR3 has 16 amino acids. Germline loops: CDR1 SGHTA, CDR2 FQGNSA. DNA for the CDR3: TGTGCCAGCAGCTCCACACAAGGGGCTGCAATAGGGCCCCAGCATTTT. Encoded protein: CASSSTQGAAIGPQHF.

This chain links TRBV7-2 with TRBJ1-5, with TRBD1 matching 9 bases. Germline CDR1 SGHTA, CDR2 FQGNSA. The trim removed 6 bases at V and 3 bases at J, leaving 9 bases unmatched. The CDR3 is 16 amino acids. The CDR3, as DNA: TGTGCCAGCAGTCCTGGGGACAGGGTTGACAATCAGCCCCAGCATTTT. It specifies CASSPGDRVDNQPQHF.

The chain has TRBV27 and TRBJ2-7; either TRBD1 or TRBD2 may supply D (5 bases each). With 5 bases removed from V and 6 bases from J, the gap between germline ends came to 17 bases. This CDR3 has 14 amino acids. Germline V gene sequence: CDR1 MNHEY, CDR2 SMNVEV (reference sequence). Here the CDR3 DNA reads TGTGCCAGCAGTCTTCCAGGGCAGGGAGCCGAGCAGTACTTC. This translates into CASSLPGQGAEQYF.

The rearrangement joins TRBV24-1 to TRBJ2-5, with 7 bases lining up with TRBD1. CDR1 is KGHDR and CDR2 is SFDVKD in the germline V gene. CDR3 length: 14 residues. The junction had 6 bases not matched to a gene; V was cut back by 4 bases and J by 5 bases. In nucleotides, the CDR3 is TGTGCCACCAGTGACTATGACAGGGAGGAGACCCAGTACTTC. Translation: CATSDYDREETQYF.

J is TRBJ2-3 and V is TRBV24-1; D might be TRBD1 or TRBD2, each matching 5 bases. The CDR3 runs 16 residues. Trimming left V 4 bases short and J 0 bases short, with 13 bases between. CDR1 is KGHDR and CDR2 is SFDVKD in the germline V gene. The CDR3 DNA reads TGTGCCACCAGTGACTTCCCCGGGACGAGCACAGATACGCAGTATTTT. Protein: CATSDFPGTSTDTQYF.

The chain employs TRBV5-1 and TRBJ1-4, with D possibly being TRBD1 (5 bases). Looked up from germline, CDR1 is SGHRS and CDR2 is YFSETQ. V dropped 1 base and J dropped 3 bases, with 7 bases sitting between them. CDR3 length: 14 amino acids. This CDR3 is CASSLQGSNEKLFF. DNA of the CDR3: TGCGCCAGCAGCTTGCAGGGATCTAATGAAAAACTGTTTTTT.

The V gene is TRBV3-1 (or the pseudogene TRBV3-2), the J gene TRBJ1-3, with unresolved D. This CDR3 has 15 residues. V dropped 2 bases and J dropped 0 bases, with 8 bases sitting between them. The germline V gene has CDR1 LGHDT and CDR2 YNNKEL (reference sequence). CDR3 sequence reads: CASSQIRSSGNTIYF. In DNA, the CDR3 is TGTGCCAGCAGCCAAATACGGAGCTCTGGAAACACCATATATTTT.

CDR3 sequence (DNA): TGTGCCATCAGGGGGACAGGAGATGAAAAACTGTTTTTT. This encodes CAIRGTGDEKLFF. The rearrangement links TRBV10-3 to TRBJ1-4, with 8 nucleotides matching TRBD1. The junction had 3 bases not matched to a gene; V was cut back by 6 bases and J by 6 bases. The CDR3 loop spans 13 amino acids. Germline V gene sequence: CDR1 ENHRY, CDR2 SYGVKD.

The chain combines TRBV5-1 with TRBJ2-7; 7 bases are a match to TRBD1. The trim removed 6 bases at V and 4 bases at J, leaving 7 bases unmatched. Germline loops: CDR1 SGHRS, CDR2 YFSETQ. This CDR3 comprises 13 residues. This chain's CDR3 is CASTQGEEYEQYF. The CDR3 nucleotides are TGCGCCAGCACCCAGGGGGAAGAATACGAGCAGTACTTC.

This clone was found a few times. The chain carries TRBV7-9 and TRBJ1-3; D is undetermined. This CDR3 is built from 14 residues. The germline V gene encodes CDR1 SEHNR and CDR2 FQNEAQ (reference sequence). The germline V and J ends were trimmed by 4 bases and 0 bases, with 7 bases remaining between them. CDR3 sequence reads: CASSYLTSGNTIYF. The CDR3 DNA follows: TGTGCCAGCAGCTACTTAACCTCTGGAAACACCATATATTTT.

This rearrangement joins TRBV7-2 to TRBJ2-7, with 10 bases identical to TRBD2. This CDR3 region has 14 residues. CDR1 and CDR2 from the germline V gene are SGHTA and FQGNSA. V shed 7 bases and J 5 bases; nucleotides not matched to a gene: 8. CDR3 bases: TGTGCCAGCAAAGCGTCAGCGGGAGGGCACGAGCAGTACTTC. This translates into CASKASAGGHEQYF.

The V call is TRBV5-4, the J call TRBJ2-2; D might be TRBD1 or TRBD2, each matching 5 bases. This CDR3 spans 13 amino acids. The V end was cut by 4 bases, the J end by 5 bases, with 9 bases between. Germline CDR1 and CDR2: SGHNT and YYREEE (reference sequence). The CDR3 sequence is CASSRGPTGELFF. The DNA for the CDR3 is TGTGCCAGCAGCAGGGGACCGACCGGGGAGCTGTTTTTT.

The gene calls are TRBV12-3 or TRBV12-4 and TRBJ2-1; D is uncertain. The CDR3 consists of 12 residues. Trimming pared 6 bases from V and 4 bases from J, leaving 7 bases between. CDR3 region: CASSLLYNEQFF. DNA for the CDR3: TGTGCCAGCAGCCTACTGTACAATGAGCAGTTCTTC.

The chain employs TRBV19 and TRBJ2-1, with 8 positions matching TRBD1. The length of the CDR3 is 13 residues. The V segment lost 6 bases and the J segment 9 bases; nucleotides outside the gene matches: 7. CDR1 is LNHDA, CDR2 SQIVND, per germline (reference sequence). CDR3 nucleotide sequence: TGTGCCAGTAGGAACGACAGGGGAGGTGAGCAGTTCTTC. It is translated as CASRNDRGGEQFF.

This chain uses TRBV6-5 with TRBJ2-7, with 7 positions matching TRBD1. The CDR3 has 14 amino acids. With 5 bases clipped from V and 6 bases from J, the junction kept 10 bases outside the gene matches. Germline V gene sequence: CDR1 MNHEY, CDR2 SVGAGI. This CDR3 reads CASSTGTVGREQYF. DNA for the CDR3: TGTGCCAGCAGTACCGGGACAGTTGGCCGCGAGCAGTACTTC.

V usage is TRBV20-1 and J usage is TRBJ1-1, with D unresolved. CDR1 is DFQATT, CDR2 SNEGSKA, per germline (reference sequence). V lost 7 bases to trimming and J lost 4 bases, with 10 bases between them. The CDR3 length is 11 residues. The CDR3 sequence is CSVPTGTEAFF. The CDR3 nucleotides are TGCAGTGTTCCGACTGGCACTGAAGCTTTCTTT.

The chain combines TRBV7-2 with TRBJ2-2, with D unresolved. This CDR3 comprises 16 residues. Trimming removed 3 bases from V and 0 bases from J, with 11 bases in between. Looked up from germline, CDR1 is SGHTA and CDR2 is FQGNSA. The CDR3 coding sequence is TGTGCCAGCAGCTTCTATATAACCGCGAACACCGGGGAGCTGTTTTTT. Protein product: CASSFYITANTGELFF. Full variable domain (remainder filled in from reference TRBV7-2 and TRBJ2-2): GAGVSQSPSNKVTEKGKDVELRCDPISGHTALYWYRQSLGQGLEFLIYFQGNSAPDKSGLPSDRFSAERTGGSVSTLTIQRTQQEDSAVYLCASSFYITANTGELFFGEGSRLTVL.

The chain couples TRBV7-9 to TRBJ2-1; 7 bases match TRBD1. The CDR3 has 15 residues. The V gene's germline CDR1 is SEHNR and CDR2 FQNEAQ (reference sequence). V lost 3 bases and J lost 5; bases outside the gene matches: 7. The CDR3 bases are TGTGCCAGCAGCTTTAATACAGGGGTGAACAATGAGCAGTTCTTC. Its protein product is CASSFNTGVNNEQFF.

V gene TRBV11-3 combines with J gene TRBJ2-7; D gene ambiguous. V lost 8 bases and J 2 bases, leaving 1 base between the germline ends. The germline gives CDR1 SGHNT, CDR2 YENEEA. The CDR3 length is 9 residues. The CDR3: CASPYEQYF. The CDR3 nucleotides are TGTGCCAGCCCCTACGAGCAGTACTTC. Full variable domain (remainder filled in from reference TRBV11-3 and TRBJ2-7): EAGVVQSPRYKIIEKKQPVAFWCNPISGHNTLYWYLQNLGQGPELLIRYENEEAVDDSQLPKDRFSAERLKGVDSTLKIQPAELGDSAVYLCASPYEQYFGPGTRLTVT.

The rearrangement joins TRBV5-1 to TRBJ2-7; tentative D call: TRBD1 (6 bases). Per the germline V gene, CDR1 is SGHRS and CDR2 is YFSETQ. This CDR3 comprises 14 residues. Trimming took 1 base from V and 0 from J, leaving 8 bases between them. The CDR3 DNA reads TGCGCCAGCAGCTTGACAGGGAGCTCCTACGAGCAGTACTTC. Encoded protein: CASSLTGSSYEQYF.

This chain links TRBV11-1 with TRBJ1-5, with TRBD1 identical over 7 bases. Germline values: CDR1 SGHAT, CDR2 FQDESV (reference sequence). The CDR3 consists of 16 residues. J gave up 6 bases and V 2 bases, and 10 bases lay outside the gene matches. The CDR3 DNA sequence: TGTGCCAGCAGCTTACGTGACAGGGACACGGGTCAGCCCCAGCATTTT. Translation: CASSLRDRDTGQPQHF.

This chain uses TRBV7-3 with TRBJ1-6; D unresolved. The germline CDR1 and CDR2 sequences are SGHTA and FQGTGA. Deletions cut 1 base from V and 7 bases from J, with 5 bases between. The CDR3 covers 13 residues. This chain's CDR3 is CASSLRSNSPLHF. The DNA for the CDR3 is TGTGCCAGCAGCTTAAGGTCAAATTCACCCCTCCACTTT.

The chain has TRBV27 and TRBJ1-4; tentative D call: TRBD1 (5 bases). CDR3 length: 16 residues. The V end lost 6 bases, the J end lost 4 bases, and 18 bases lay between the germline ends. The germline gives CDR1 MNHEY, CDR2 SMNVEV (reference sequence). CDR3 sequence: CASSPRGTGVNEKLFF. For the CDR3, the DNA is TGTGCCAGCAGCCCGCGGGGTACGGGGGTTAATGAAAAACTGTTTTTT.

J is TRBJ2-5 and V is TRBV5-1; 9 nucleotides match TRBD1. CDR1 and CDR2 (germline): SGHRS, YFSETQ. J gave up 5 bases and V 0 bases, and 5 bases lay outside the gene matches. CDR3 length: 15 residues. The CDR3 loop is CASSLGDRAWETQYF. In nucleotides, the CDR3 is TGCGCCAGCAGCTTGGGGGACAGGGCCTGGGAGACCCAGTACTTC.